This T cell receptor (beta chain) was recovered during a study of T cells in Graves' hyperthyroidism and ophthalmopathy. The TCR beta CDR3 regions underwent amplification using RNA transcripts as the source. First-round RT-PCR with HTBI primers amplified the TCR CDR3 region. TCRdb passed the multiplex PCR reads through MiXCR, listing each CDR3 protein once. This table holds fewer than 350,000 distinct CDR3 sequences, around 20% found once. The CDR3 length is 13 residues. Trimming took off 2 bases at V and 1 base at J, with 4 bases between the two ends. Germline CDR1 is SEHNR and CDR2 is FQNEAQ (reference sequence). This clonotype was recorded many times.

The J gene is TRBJ2-3, the V gene TRBV7-9, with D unclear. The TCR comes from a man aged 45-65 years with Graves' ophthalmopathy. Sequencing was done on a sample of blood. The CDR3 loop is CASSLSRTDTQYF. CDR3 DNA sequence: TGTGCCAGCAGCTTATCCCGCACAGATACGCAGTATTTT. The complete variable domain, with remaining parts taken from reference TRBV7-9 and TRBJ2-3, reads DTGVSQNPRHKITKRGQNVTFRCDPISEHNRLYWYRQTLGQGPEFLTYFQNEAQLEKSRLLSDRFSAERPKGSFSTLEIQRTEQGDSAMYLCASSLSRTDTQYFGPGTRLTVL.